The 31 T cell receptor beta chains below all came from one sample that was sequenced in a study of cytomegalovirus exposure and HLA in healthy donors. Use of 60 Vbeta and 13 Jbeta primers characterized the PCR. Repertoires were generated with immunoSEQ multiplex PCR, while TCRdb's copy carries only in-frame clones and drops some. The data contain fewer than 250,000 clones, 75% to 80% of them singletons. The source material was PBMCs. The receptors stem from a woman in her 30s in good health and CMV-seropositive.

The chain is built from TRBV7-9 and TRBJ2-2; 7 nucleotides line up with TRBD1. Germline CDR1 SEHNR, CDR2 FQNEAQ (reference sequence). There are 15 residues in the CDR3. Trimming cost V 4 bases and J 1 base; bases outside gene matches: 3. In nucleotides, the CDR3 is TGTGCCAGCAGCTCCGCAGGGGGGAACACCGGGGAGCTGTTTTTT. It specifies CASSSAGGNTGELFF. The full variable domain, completed using reference TRBV7-9 and TRBJ2-2, is DTGVSQNPRHKITKRGQNVTFRCDPISEHNRLYWYRQTLGQGPEFLTYFQNEAQLEKSRLLSDRFSAERPKGSFSTLEIQRTEQGDSAMYLCASSSAGGNTGELFFGEGSRLTVL.

The CDR3 bases are TGTGCCAGTAGTCCCGGTTCCGGGGAGACCCAGTACTTC. Translating gives CASSPGSGETQYF. The rearrangement links TRBV19 to TRBJ2-5; D is ambiguous. The ends were cut back, 5 bases at V and 5 bases at J, with 12 bases in the middle. This CDR3 has 13 residues. Germline V gene data show CDR1 as LNHDA and CDR2 as SQIVND (reference sequence).

This CDR3 reads CAWSVRGADTQYF. For the CDR3, the DNA is TGTGCCTGGAGTGTACGCGGGGCAGATACGCAGTATTTT. V and J are TRBV30 and TRBJ2-3, with D possibly being TRBD2 (6 bases). CDR3 length equals 13 residues. V lost 0 bases and J 4 bases, leaving 8 bases between the germline ends. Germline lookup yields CDR1 GTSNPN and CDR2 SVGIG (reference sequence).

The V gene is TRBV5-1, the J gene TRBJ2-7, with 8 bases aligning to TRBD2. V shed 0 bases and J 4 bases; nucleotides not matched to a gene: 6. From germline, CDR1 is SGHRS and CDR2 YFSETQ. CDR3 size: 15 residues. CDR3 sequence reads: CASSLGGGQLYEQYF. CDR3 coding DNA: TGCGCCAGCAGCTTGGGCGGGGGGCAGTTGTACGAGCAGTACTTC.

The rearrangement links TRBV5-4 to TRBJ2-3; 7 nucleotides align to TRBD1. The J segment lost 3 bases and the V segment lost 4 bases, leaving 5 bases of the junction unmatched. The CDR3 covers 14 residues. Per the germline V gene, CDR1 is SGHNT and CDR2 is YYREEE (reference sequence). The CDR3 here is CASSADRVTDTQYF. The DNA for the CDR3 is TGTGCCAGCAGCGCTGACAGGGTAACAGATACGCAGTATTTT.

The genes are TRBV7-8 and TRBJ2-7; 7 bases agree with TRBD1. Looked up from germline, CDR1 is SGHVS and CDR2 is FQNEAQ. This CDR3 comprises 14 residues. The ends lost 5 bases at V and 2 bases at J; junction bases unmatched: 6. CDR3 loop: CASSRGQETYEQYF. In DNA, the CDR3 is TGTGCCAGCAGCCGAGGACAGGAGACCTACGAGCAGTACTTC.

The gene calls are TRBV7-9 and TRBJ1-2; no reliable D call. The germline V gene has CDR1 SEHNR and CDR2 FQNEAQ (reference sequence). This CDR3 contains 13 residues. Trimming took 5 bases from V and 5 from J, leaving 12 bases between them. The CDR3 spells CASSPLAPYGYTF. The CDR3 region has the DNA TGTGCCAGCAGCCCCCTGGCACCGTATGGCTACACCTTC.

The chain is built from TRBV5-1 and TRBJ2-6; D is possibly TRBD1 (6 bases). Per the germline V gene, CDR1 is SGHRS and CDR2 is YFSETQ. Trimming shortened V by 6 bases and J by 2 bases, and 21 bases separated the two germline ends. The CDR3 runs 18 residues. The CDR3 loop is CASTMDRSEVTGANVLTF. CDR3 bases: TGCGCCAGCACTATGGACAGATCGGAGGTTACTGGGGCCAACGTCCTGACTTTC.

CDR3 in amino acids: CASSLGVLPGEQYF. CDR3 in DNA: TGTGCCAGCAGCTTAGGGGTATTACCGGGCGAGCAGTACTTC. This chain joins TRBV7-8 and TRBJ2-7; D remains unclear. The CDR3 runs to 14 residues. The germline V gene encodes CDR1 SGHVS and CDR2 FQNEAQ. Deletions cut 1 base from V and 6 bases from J, with 13 bases between.

The CDR3 sequence: CASSPGTGNYGYTF. The DNA for the CDR3 is TGTGCCAGCAGTCCTGGGACAGGAAACTATGGCTACACCTTC. The chain is built from TRBV27 and TRBJ1-2; 8 bases fit TRBD1. The trim removed 5 bases at V and 2 bases at J, leaving 4 bases unmatched. Germline V gene sequence: CDR1 MNHEY, CDR2 SMNVEV (reference sequence). The CDR3 consists of 14 residues.

V is TRBV27 and J is TRBJ1-2; TRBD1 agrees at 9 bases. This CDR3 comprises 18 residues. The germline CDR1 and CDR2 sequences are MNHEY and SMNVEV (reference sequence). The J segment lost 0 bases and the V segment lost 5 bases, leaving 13 bases of the junction unmatched. The CDR3 nucleotides read TGTGCCAGCAGTGTCCCAACAGGGGGCCGAGGTTCTAACTATGGCTACACCTTC. It yields the protein CASSVPTGGRGSNYGYTF.

As regards this clone: One end of the junction is discordant with germline, which a read error may explain. The rearrangement uses TRBV10-3 and TRBJ2-7; 10 nucleotides match TRBD1. Germline assignment: CDR1 ENHRY and CDR2 SYGVKD. This CDR3 is 19 amino acids long. The CDR3 DNA follows: TGTGCCATCAGTGAACCTTCCCATTCCCGGGACAGGGGTTCTTACGAGCGGTACTTC. It specifies CAISEPSHSRDRGSYERYF.

V and J are TRBV5-1 and TRBJ2-1, with D maybe TRBD2 (5 bases). V dropped 0 bases and J dropped 10 bases, with 14 bases sitting between them. Germline loops: CDR1 SGHRS, CDR2 YFSETQ. The CDR3 has 14 residues. CDR3: CASSLVLGEGEQFF. The DNA of the CDR3 is TGCGCCAGCAGCTTGGTGCTGGGTGAGGGAGAGCAGTTCTTC.

The rearrangement links TRBV5-6 to TRBJ2-1, with D possibly TRBD2 on 5 matching bases. Germline values: CDR1 SGHDT, CDR2 YYEEEE. Trimming pared 4 bases from V and 0 bases from J, leaving 11 bases between. The CDR3 has 15 residues. The CDR3 region is CASSTLRASYNEQFF. CDR3 DNA: TGTGCCAGCAGCACCCTGCGGGCCTCCTACAATGAGCAGTTCTTC.

The CDR3 sequence is CASSRTGGINQPQHF. The CDR3 DNA sequence: TGTGCCAGCAGTCGGACAGGGGGCATCAATCAGCCCCAGCATTTT. This chain links TRBV7-9 with TRBJ1-5; 11 bases fit TRBD1. The CDR3 loop spans 15 amino acids. Unmatched junction bases numbered 4, after V lost 6 bases and J lost 3 bases. Per the germline V gene, CDR1 is SEHNR and CDR2 is FQNEAQ (reference sequence).

The V call is TRBV10-1, the J call TRBJ1-1, with D tentatively TRBD1 (5 bases). This CDR3 region has 13 residues. From germline, CDR1 is WNHNN and CDR2 SYGVQD (reference sequence). The germline V and J ends were trimmed by 6 bases and 1 base, with 9 bases remaining between them. The CDR3 DNA reads TGCGCCAGCAGGGGGACTGGGAACACTGAAGCTTTCTTT. It encodes CASRGTGNTEAFF.

The J gene is TRBJ1-1, the V gene TRBV7-3; D gene uncertain. Germline V gene sequence: CDR1 SGHTA, CDR2 FQGTGA. The CDR3 loop spans 13 amino acids. Trimming stripped 5 bases from V and 7 bases from J, with 14 bases between. The CDR3 spells CASSQRGGSEAFF. CDR3 coding DNA: TGTGCCAGCAGCCAACGCGGAGGTAGTGAAGCTTTCTTT.

As for this clone: An end of the junction does not agree with germline; a read error may underlie this. The rearrangement links TRBV7-2 to TRBJ2-1; TRBD2 aligns across 7 bases. The germline gives CDR1 SGHTA, CDR2 FQGNSA. The CDR3 is made up of 16 amino acids. The CDR3 is CASSTISGRSYNGQFF. The CDR3 nucleotides are TGTGCCAGCAGCACGATTAGCGGGCGCTCCTACAATGGGCAGTTCTTC.

The CDR3 region is CASSLDAYTNYGYTF. As DNA, the CDR3 is TGTGCCAGCAGCTTAGATGCGTATACTAACTATGGCTACACCTTC. The chain is built from TRBV11-2 and TRBJ1-2; D ambiguous. Looked up from germline, CDR1 is SGHAT and CDR2 is FQNNGV. The CDR3 has 15 amino acids. V was cut by 0 bases and J by 0 bases, with 8 bases left in between. The full variable domain, completed using reference TRBV11-2 and TRBJ1-2, is EAGVAQSPRYKIIEKRQSVAFWCNPISGHATLYWYQQILGQGPKLLIQFQNNGVVDDSQLPKDRFSAERLKGVDSTLKIQPAKLEDSAVYLCASSLDAYTNYGYTFGSGTRLTVV.

This chain uses TRBV30 with TRBJ1-2; 7 nucleotides align to TRBD1. Trimming at V came to 3 bases and at J to 4 bases, leaving 17 bases not matched to a gene. The CDR3 sequence is 17 residues long. Germline V gene sequence: CDR1 GTSNPN, CDR2 SVGIG (reference sequence). Here the CDR3 DNA reads TGTGCCTGGAGGCCCCCTTCCTCCGGGACAGACTCCTATGGCTACACCTTC. As protein: CAWRPPSSGTDSYGYTF.

The chain links TRBV28 to TRBJ2-3; weak D call: TRBD2 (6 bases). This CDR3 contains 13 residues. Germline lookup yields CDR1 MDHEN and CDR2 SYDVKM. The germline V and J ends were trimmed by 10 bases and 0 bases, with 11 bases remaining between them. The CDR3 DNA sequence: TGTGCCACCCGGGACTTTAGCACAGATACGCAGTATTTT. Protein: CATRDFSTDTQYF.

The chain combines TRBV30 with TRBJ1-5, with D hard to call. From germline, CDR1 is GTSNPN and CDR2 SVGIG (reference sequence). The CDR3 has 14 residues. Trimming stripped 2 bases from V and 2 bases from J, with 10 bases between. The CDR3 region is CAWSYSMGNQPQHF. As DNA, the CDR3 is TGTGCCTGGAGTTACTCCATGGGCAATCAGCCCCAGCATTTT.

This clone was seen more than once but under ten times. V is TRBV19 and J is TRBJ2-3; 7 bases are a match to TRBD2. Germline CDR1 is LNHDA and CDR2 is SQIVND (reference sequence). The CDR3 sequence is 15 residues long. The ends lost 3 bases at V and 2 bases at J; junction bases unmatched: 5. The CDR3 reads CASSISAGLTDTQYF. The CDR3 bases are TGTGCCAGTAGTATTTCAGCGGGGCTCACAGATACGCAGTATTTT.

This clone was seen more than once but under ten times. V usage is TRBV6-6 and J usage is TRBJ2-1, with 10 bases lining up with TRBD2. CDR3 length: 16 amino acids. The junction had 8 bases not matched to a gene; V was cut back by 4 bases and J by 5 bases. In germline, CDR1 is MNHNY, CDR2 SVGAGI (reference sequence). CDR3 region: CASSLKAGGFNNEQFF. In nucleotides, the CDR3 is TGTGCCAGCAGTTTGAAAGCGGGGGGGTTTAACAATGAGCAGTTCTTC.

The chain combines TRBV11-2 with TRBJ1-1; tentatively, D is TRBD1 (5 bases). The germline gives CDR1 SGHAT, CDR2 FQNNGV. The length of the CDR3 is 15 residues. With 5 bases removed from V and 0 bases from J, the gap between germline ends came to 13 bases. The CDR3 nucleotides read TGTGCCAGCAGCATAGGGGCTAACATGAACACTGAAGCTTTCTTT. Translating gives CASSIGANMNTEAFF.

J is TRBJ1-2 and V is TRBV4-1; TRBD1 is a possible D gene (5 bases). From germline, CDR1 is MGHRA and CDR2 YSYEKL. Trimming took off 2 bases at V and 6 bases at J, with 10 bases between the two ends. The CDR3 is 13 amino acids. This CDR3 is CASSQPGRDGYTF. The DNA for the CDR3 is TGCGCCAGCAGCCAACCCGGCAGGGATGGCTACACCTTC.

The rearrangement joins TRBV19 to TRBJ2-7, with a weak D call TRBD1 (5 bases). The V end was cut by 5 bases, the J end by 3 bases, with 20 bases between. The germline gives CDR1 LNHDA, CDR2 SQIVND (reference sequence). This CDR3 spans 16 amino acids. CDR3 residues: CASSPKRRQGNYEQYF. The DNA for the CDR3 is TGTGCCAGTAGTCCCAAAAGGCGGCAGGGAAACTACGAGCAGTACTTC.

This chain links TRBV5-5 with TRBJ1-4; 9 nucleotides match TRBD1. The germline V gene encodes CDR1 SGHKS and CDR2 YYEKEE (reference sequence). There are 15 residues in the CDR3. The V gene end was trimmed by 4 bases and the J gene end by 5 bases; junction bases not matched to a gene: 6. CDR3 in amino acids: CASSEAGTGNEKLFF. The CDR3 nucleotides are TGTGCCAGCAGCGAAGCCGGGACAGGGAATGAAAAACTGTTTTTT.

The table lists this clone with a few counts. The chain employs TRBV5-1 and TRBJ2-7; TRBD1 matches 9 bases. Germline V lookup: CDR1 SGHRS, CDR2 YFSETQ. The CDR3 sequence is 15 residues long. Losses at the gene ends were 5 bases for V and 5 bases for J; bases not matched to a gene: 11. CDR3 sequence reads: CASSPSGTGRNEQYF. DNA of the CDR3: TGCGCCAGCAGTCCTTCCGGGACAGGGAGGAACGAGCAGTACTTC.

Remarks on this clone: The same CDR3 can be traced to other DNA sequences in this sample. This sequence joins TRBV2 and TRBJ2-1, with D tentatively TRBD2 (6 bases). This CDR3 has 13 amino acids. Germline CDR1 is SNHLY and CDR2 is FYNNEI. Trimming left V 1 base short and J 9 bases short, with 10 bases between. The CDR3 DNA sequence: TGTGCCAGCAGTGAAGGGAGGGGTGGTGAGCAGTTCTTC. The encoded protein is CASSEGRGGEQFF.

The CDR3 nucleotides read TGTGCCAGCAGTTTAGGGGGACAGGGGGAAAATCAGCCCCAGCATTTT. Its translation: CASSLGGQGENQPQHF. The rearrangement links TRBV28 to TRBJ1-5; TRBD1 matches at 11 bases. Germline V gene lookup returns CDR1 MDHEN and CDR2 SYDVKM. The CDR3 covers 16 residues. Losses at the gene ends were 2 bases for V and 4 bases for J; bases not matched to a gene: 4.